This is a list of T cell receptor beta chains from one sample in a study of cytotoxic CD8 clonotypes in ibrutinib-treated CLL. Assay: immunoSEQ multiplex PCR; the TCRdb copy retains only in-frame clones and omits some. The table shows 60,000 to 75,000 clones, with roughly nine tenths occurring only once. The sample in question was PBMCs, obtained after 12 months of ibrutinib treatment. The receptors derive from a human donor with chronic lymphocytic leukemia. The CDR3 runs from the conserved cysteine through the conserved F or W. The D gene is left open where the match is weak. Size tells how often a clone was seen (once, few, many) or the class of an expanded clone, and some rows leave it out.

d_call j_call clone_size cdr3_length v_call cdr3_nt cdr3_aa
NA TRBJ2-1 NA 12 TRBV2 TGTGCCAGCAGTACGGACTTTGGGGGTAGATTCTTC CASSTDFGGRFF
TRBD1 TRBJ1-3 NA 14 TRBV28 TGTGCCAGCAGTTTTGGGGGGACAGGGGTCACCATATATTTT CASSFGGTGVTIYF
NA TRBJ1-1 NA 13 TRBV6-1 TGTGCCAGCAGTGAGCAGGGGAGGACTGAAGCTTTCTTT CASSEQGRTEAFF
NA TRBJ1-2 NA 13 TRBV7-2 TGTGCCAGCAGCTTAGAGAGGGCTTCGGGCTACACCTTC CASSLERASGYTF
NA TRBJ2-1 NA 12 TRBV11-3 TGTGCCAGCAGCTTAGTCGGCGATGAGCAGTTCTTC CASSLVGDEQFF
TRBD2 TRBJ2-5 NA 15 TRBV5-1 TGCGCCAGCAGCTTGGGGACTAGCGGGATCAGCACCCAGTACTTC CASSLGTSGISTQYF
NA TRBJ2-7 NA 17 TRBV9 TGTGCCAGCAGCGTAGCTGCAGGGGACACGAAAAATTACGAGCAGTACTTC CASSVAAGDTKNYEQYF
TRBD2 TRBJ2-3 NA 15 TRBV7-9 TGTGCCAGCAGCTCAAGACTAGCGAGCACAGATACGCAGTATTTT CASSSRLASTDTQYF
TRBD2 TRBJ2-1 NA 17 TRBV4-1 TGCGCCAGCAGCCAAGACCGTGGACTAGCGGGTTACAATGAGCAGTTCTTC CASSQDRGLAGYNEQFF
NA TRBJ2-7 once 14 TRBV7-2 TGTGCCAGCAGCCCCGACGTGCGGTACTACGAGCAGTACTTC CASSPDVRYYEQYF
TRBD2 TRBJ2-3 once 17 TRBV11-2 TGTGCCAGCAGCTTAGATGGGCTAGCGGAACTCACAGATACGCAGTATTTT CASSLDGLAELTDTQYF
NA TRBJ1-2 NA 16 TRBV9 TGTGCCAGCAGCGTATGGGAACCGGGTCGAGACTATGGCTACACCTTC CASSVWEPGRDYGYTF
TRBD2 TRBJ2-1 NA 18 TRBV12-5 TGTGCTAGTGGTTTGTCAGCGGGAGGGCCTTCTTCCTACAATGAGCAGTTCTTC CASGLSAGGPSSYNEQFF
NA TRBJ2-3 NA 17 TRBV5-1 TGCGCCAGCAGCCCCCGCTTCGGTAGCCAAGGCACAGATACGCAGTATTTT CASSPRFGSQGTDTQYF
NA TRBJ2-1 few 14 TRBV18 TGTGCCAGCTCGCAGGCGAGACGAAACAATGAGCAGTTCTTC CASSQARRNNEQFF
TRBD1 TRBJ2-3 NA 16 TRBV19 TGTGCCAGTAGCCGGACAGGGTTTGGGGTTATGGATACGCAGTATTTT CASSRTGFGVMDTQYF
TRBD2 TRBJ2-5 NA 15 TRBV19 TGTGCCAGTAGTATTAGGGGCGGGGGCCAAGAGACCCAGTACTTC CASSIRGGGQETQYF
NA TRBJ2-3 few 13 TRBV6-1 TGTGCCAGCAGTGAGTCGGGCGCAGATACGCAGTATTTT CASSESGADTQYF
NA TRBJ1-1 NA 13 TRBV5-6 TGTGCCAGCAGCTTGGCTGCGAACACTGAAGCTTTCTTT CASSLAANTEAFF
NA TRBJ2-1 NA 13 TRBV21-1 TGTGCCAGCAGCAAAGCGCCCTACAATGAGCAGTTCTTC CASSKAPYNEQFF
TRBD2 TRBJ2-2 NA 15 TRBV13 TGTGCCAGCAGCCCCGGGACTACGAACACCGGGGAGCTGTTTTTT CASSPGTTNTGELFF
NA TRBJ2-7 NA 17 TRBV18 TGTGCCAGCTCACCACCGAGGATCGGGGGATCCCCCTACGAGCAGTACTTC CASSPPRIGGSPYEQYF
TRBD1 TRBJ1-5 NA 14 TRBV19 TGTGCCAGTAGCAACACAGGGGGCAATCAGCCCCAGCATTTT CASSNTGGNQPQHF
NA TRBJ2-7 NA 14 TRBV2 TGTGCCAGCAAGGGGACGGTTAGCTCCTACGAGCAGTACTTC CASKGTVSSYEQYF
TRBD1 TRBJ2-5 NA 16 TRBV19 TGTGCCAGCAAACTGGAGGCAGGGGGCGTCCAAGAGACCCAGTACTTC CASKLEAGGVQETQYF
TRBD1 TRBJ1-1 NA 15 TRBV12-5 TGTGCTAGTGGTCATCATCAGGGGGTAAACACTGAAGCTTTCTTT CASGHHQGVNTEAFF
TRBD1 TRBJ1-2 NA 15 TRBV19 TGTGCCAGTAGTAATCACCTGACAGGGAACTATGGCTACACCTTC CASSNHLTGNYGYTF
TRBD1 TRBJ2-4 NA 17 TRBV5-1 TGCGCCAGCAGCCATGGCCGACAGGGGGTAGCCAAAAACATTCAGTACTTC CASSHGRQGVAKNIQYF
TRBD1 TRBJ1-3 few 15 TRBV4-1 TGCGCCAGCACCGGGGACAGCGAAGCTGGAAACACCATATATTTT CASTGDSEAGNTIYF